A selection of T cell receptor beta chains follows, all from one sample in a study of T cell changes during pregnancy in multiple sclerosis. Data came from immunoSEQ multiplex PCR; TCRdb stores just in-frame clones and leaves some out. This table holds some 37,000 clones, 92% found once. This specimen was CD4+ T cells from peripheral blood mononuclear cells, taken after pregnancy. These TCRs come from a female donor in good health, enrolled as a control in a pregnancy study. Each CDR3 is given with its conserved first and last residue. The D gene is left open where the match is weak. Size values are once, few and many counts, or a class for expanded clones, and some rows have none.

J gene: TRBJ2-1; V gene: TRBV6-5; clone size: NA; D gene: NA; CDR3 DNA: TGTGCCAGCACCGACGTCGGCGGATCACGTGAGCAGTTCTTC; CDR3 protein: CASTDVGGSREQFF
J gene: TRBJ2-3; V gene: TRBV10-3; clone size: NA; D gene: TRBD2; CDR3 DNA: TGTGCCATCGGGACTAGCGGGAGGATGACAGATACGCAGTATTTT; CDR3 protein: CAIGTSGRMTDTQYF
J gene: TRBJ1-5; V gene: TRBV19; clone size: NA; D gene: NA; CDR3 DNA: TGTGCCAGTAGTAAAGAACAGCAAAATCAGCCCCAGCATTTT; CDR3 protein: CASSKEQQNQPQHF
J gene: TRBJ2-2; V gene: TRBV30; clone size: NA; D gene: NA; CDR3 DNA: TGTGCCTGGAGGATGACAGGGAACACCGGGGAGCTGTTTTTT; CDR3 protein: CAWRMTGNTGELFF
J gene: TRBJ1-1; V gene: TRBV30; clone size: NA; D gene: NA; CDR3 DNA: TGTGCCTGGAGTGTACCGGTGTGGTTGGACACTGAAGCTTTCTTT; CDR3 protein: CAWSVPVWLDTEAFF
J gene: TRBJ2-5; V gene: TRBV18; clone size: NA; D gene: TRBD2; CDR3 DNA: TGTGCCAGCTCACCTCCGGGACTAGCAGCCCCAGAGACCCAGTACTTC; CDR3 protein: CASSPPGLAAPETQYF
J gene: TRBJ2-7; V gene: TRBV6-1; clone size: NA; D gene: NA; CDR3 DNA: TGTGCCAGCAGTGAACATTCCTTTGCCAGCTACGAGCAGTACTTC; CDR3 protein: CASSEHSFASYEQYF
J gene: TRBJ1-5; V gene: TRBV6-1; clone size: NA; D gene: NA; CDR3 DNA: TGTGCCAGCAGTGGGGGCTTTTATAGCAATCAGCCCCAGCATTTT; CDR3 protein: CASSGGFYSNQPQHF
J gene: TRBJ2-7; V gene: TRBV7-2; clone size: NA; D gene: TRBD1; CDR3 DNA: TGTGCCAGCAGCTTAGAACAGGGGAGCTCCTACGAGCAGTACTTC; CDR3 protein: CASSLEQGSSYEQYF
J gene: TRBJ1-3; V gene: TRBV5-6; clone size: NA; D gene: NA; CDR3 DNA: TGTGCCAGCAGCTCCACGGACACCATATATTTT; CDR3 protein: CASSSTDTIYF
J gene: TRBJ2-3; V gene: TRBV5-1; clone size: NA; D gene: TRBD2; CDR3 DNA: TGCGCCAGCAGCTTACTAGCGGGAGGAACAGATACGCAGTATTTT; CDR3 protein: CASSLLAGGTDTQYF
J gene: TRBJ1-5; V gene: TRBV30; clone size: NA; D gene: TRBD1; CDR3 DNA: TGTGCCTGGAGCTCAGGGGGCGGGGGTCAGCCCCAGCATTTT; CDR3 protein: CAWSSGGGGQPQHF
J gene: TRBJ1-5; V gene: TRBV6-1; clone size: NA; D gene: TRBD1; CDR3 DNA: TGTGTCAGCAGACGGGACAGGGACCAGCCCCAGCATTTT; CDR3 protein: CVSRRDRDQPQHF
J gene: TRBJ2-7; V gene: TRBV2; clone size: NA; D gene: NA; CDR3 DNA: TGTGCCAGCAGACGGCGGTCGGTCCACGAGCAGTACTTC; CDR3 protein: CASRRRSVHEQYF
J gene: TRBJ2-7; V gene: TRBV5-1; clone size: NA; D gene: TRBD2; CDR3 DNA: TGCGCCAGCAGCCCGCCTGACCGGCCCGGGACTAGCGGATCCTACGAGCAGTACTTC; CDR3 protein: CASSPPDRPGTSGSYEQYF
J gene: TRBJ1-1; V gene: TRBV10-3; clone size: NA; D gene: NA; CDR3 DNA: TGTGCCATCAGTGCACAGGGTGGCACTGAAGCTTTCTTT; CDR3 protein: CAISAQGGTEAFF
J gene: TRBJ2-1; V gene: TRBV11-2; clone size: NA; D gene: TRBD2; CDR3 DNA: TGTGCCAGCAGCTTAGATAGAAGCGGGGGGGCTGAGCAGTTCTTC; CDR3 protein: CASSLDRSGGAEQFF
J gene: TRBJ1-2; V gene: TRBV5-8; clone size: NA; D gene: NA; CDR3 DNA: TGTGCCAGCAGCCCTGGGGGGGGGCGAAACTATGGCTACACCTTC; CDR3 protein: CASSPGGGRNYGYTF
J gene: TRBJ2-7; V gene: TRBV27; clone size: few; D gene: TRBD1; CDR3 DNA: TGTGCCAGCAGTAGGGACAGTCTCTACGAGCAGTACTTC; CDR3 protein: CASSRDSLYEQYF
J gene: TRBJ2-1; V gene: TRBV6-5; clone size: NA; D gene: TRBD1; CDR3 DNA: TGTGCCAGCAGTTACCTGGGACAGTTTAACTACAATGAGCAGTTCTTC; CDR3 protein: CASSYLGQFNYNEQFF
J gene: TRBJ1-1; V gene: TRBV5-1; clone size: NA; D gene: TRBD1; CDR3 DNA: TGCGCCAGCAGCGGGACAGGGGGCGCAGGGTCTGAAGCTTTCTTT; CDR3 protein: CASSGTGGAGSEAFF
J gene: TRBJ2-7; V gene: TRBV5-1; clone size: NA; D gene: TRBD2; CDR3 DNA: TGCGCCAGCAGCTTGGTACCGTTACTAGCGGGAAATGAGGGCGCCTACGAGCAGTACTTC; CDR3 protein: CASSLVPLLAGNEGAYEQYF
J gene: TRBJ2-5; V gene: TRBV2; clone size: NA; D gene: TRBD1; CDR3 DNA: TGTGCCAGCCGACAGGGGGGCGAAGAGACCCAGTACTTC; CDR3 protein: CASRQGGEETQYF
J gene: TRBJ1-5; V gene: TRBV29-1; clone size: NA; D gene: NA; CDR3 DNA: TGCAGCGTTGTTGAGACTGATAGCAATCAGCCCCAGCATTTT; CDR3 protein: CSVVETDSNQPQHF
J gene: TRBJ1-1; V gene: TRBV5-4; clone size: once; D gene: TRBD1; CDR3 DNA: TGTGCCAGCAGCCTTGGCGGACAGGGAGACACTGAAGCTTTCTTT; CDR3 protein: CASSLGGQGDTEAFF
J gene: TRBJ1-2; V gene: TRBV4-2; clone size: NA; D gene: NA; CDR3 DNA: TGTGCCAGCAGCCAAGAAGGACAACCTAACTATGGCTACACCTTC; CDR3 protein: CASSQEGQPNYGYTF
J gene: TRBJ2-3; V gene: TRBV4-2; clone size: NA; D gene: TRBD2; CDR3 DNA: TGTGCCAGCAGCCAGGGACTAGCGGGAAGCCCGTCAGATACGCAGTATTTT; CDR3 protein: CASSQGLAGSPSDTQYF
J gene: TRBJ2-7; V gene: TRBV11-1; clone size: NA; D gene: TRBD2; CDR3 DNA: TGTGCCAGCAGCAGCGGGGGTAGCGGGCTTCCCGAGCAGTACTTC; CDR3 protein: CASSSGGSGLPEQYF
J gene: TRBJ2-7; V gene: TRBV18; clone size: NA; D gene: NA; CDR3 DNA: TGTGCCAGCTCACCGACGGGTGACGAGCAGTACTTC; CDR3 protein: CASSPTGDEQYF
J gene: TRBJ2-5; V gene: TRBV19; clone size: NA; D gene: TRBD2; CDR3 DNA: TGTGCCAGTAGTACCCCTAGCGGGAGGGCCACAGAGACCCAGTACTTC; CDR3 protein: CASSTPSGRATETQYF
J gene: TRBJ1-3; V gene: TRBV6-5; clone size: NA; D gene: NA; CDR3 DNA: TGTGCCAGCAGAAGTCTCAGGGTTGGTGGAAACACCATATATTTT; CDR3 protein: CASRSLRVGGNTIYF
J gene: TRBJ1-1; V gene: TRBV28; clone size: NA; D gene: NA; CDR3 DNA: TGTGCCAGCAGTTTGGGGGGGGCGGGGACGAACACTGAAGCTTTCTTT; CDR3 protein: CASSLGGAGTNTEAFF
J gene: TRBJ1-5; V gene: TRBV7-2; clone size: NA; D gene: NA; CDR3 DNA: TGTGCCAGCAGCTCGAGCGGGGGCAATCAGCCCCAGCATTTT; CDR3 protein: CASSSSGGNQPQHF
J gene: TRBJ1-1; V gene: TRBV11-3; clone size: NA; D gene: TRBD1; CDR3 DNA: TGTGCCAGCAGCATTACAGGGGGCTTCATGAACACTGAAGCTTTCTTT; CDR3 protein: CASSITGGFMNTEAFF
J gene: TRBJ2-1; V gene: TRBV6-6; clone size: NA; D gene: TRBD2; CDR3 DNA: TGTGCCAGCAATCTCTTAGGGACTAGCGGGAGGAATGAGCAGTTCTTC; CDR3 protein: CASNLLGTSGRNEQFF
J gene: TRBJ2-6; V gene: TRBV30; clone size: NA; D gene: TRBD2; CDR3 DNA: TGTGCCTTTAGCGGGGGGGCCGCTGGGGCCAACGTCCTGACTTTC; CDR3 protein: CAFSGGAAGANVLTF
J gene: TRBJ2-7; V gene: TRBV5-1; clone size: NA; D gene: TRBD2; CDR3 DNA: TGCGCCAGCAGCGAGGGGACTAGCGGGGGGGCCGTATGGGAGCAGTACTTC; CDR3 protein: CASSEGTSGGAVWEQYF
J gene: TRBJ2-7; V gene: TRBV5-1; clone size: NA; D gene: TRBD1; CDR3 DNA: TGCGCCAGCAGCCGCGGACAGGGATCCTACGAGCAGTACTTC; CDR3 protein: CASSRGQGSYEQYF
J gene: TRBJ2-7; V gene: TRBV7-9; clone size: NA; D gene: NA; CDR3 DNA: TGTGCCAGCAGCTTAGTAGGGGATTACTACGAGCAGTACTTC; CDR3 protein: CASSLVGDYYEQYF
J gene: TRBJ2-1; V gene: TRBV25-1; clone size: NA; D gene: TRBD2; CDR3 DNA: TGTGCCAGCAGGAGGAGCGGGGCTTACAATGAGCAGTTCTTC; CDR3 protein: CASRRSGAYNEQFF
J gene: TRBJ2-3; V gene: TRBV5-4; clone size: NA; D gene: NA; CDR3 DNA: TGTGCCAGCAGCTCGGGAGATAGCACAGATACGCAGTATTTT; CDR3 protein: CASSSGDSTDTQYF
J gene: TRBJ1-2; V gene: TRBV19; clone size: NA; D gene: NA; CDR3 DNA: TGTGCCACCGCCGAGACAGCTTATGGCTACACCTTC; CDR3 protein: CATAETAYGYTF
J gene: TRBJ2-1; V gene: TRBV6-4; clone size: NA; D gene: TRBD2; CDR3 DNA: TGTGCCAGCAGTGCCGTCGGACTAGCGGGAGGTAATGAGCAGTTCTTC; CDR3 protein: CASSAVGLAGGNEQFF
J gene: TRBJ2-3; V gene: TRBV7-2; clone size: NA; D gene: NA; CDR3 DNA: TGTGCCAGCAGCTTAGTACAGAGGGCTAGCGCCACAGATACGCAGTATTTT; CDR3 protein: CASSLVQRASATDTQYF
J gene: TRBJ2-7; V gene: TRBV6-1; clone size: NA; D gene: TRBD1; CDR3 DNA: TGTGCCAGCAGAATACAGGGGTTGGCCTACGAGCAGTACTTC; CDR3 protein: CASRIQGLAYEQYF
J gene: TRBJ1-6; V gene: TRBV7-9; clone size: NA; D gene: NA; CDR3 DNA: TGTGCCAGCAGCTTAAAGGGGCAGAAGAATTCACCCCTCCACTTT; CDR3 protein: CASSLKGQKNSPLHF
J gene: TRBJ2-7; V gene: TRBV11-3; clone size: once; D gene: TRBD1; CDR3 DNA: TGTGCCAGCAGCACACAGGGGGCCAGCTACGAGCAGTACTTC; CDR3 protein: CASSTQGASYEQYF
J gene: TRBJ2-2; V gene: TRBV14; clone size: NA; D gene: TRBD2; CDR3 DNA: TGTGCCAGCAGCCCCGTAGCGGGAGAAAGGACCGGGGAGCTGTTTTTT; CDR3 protein: CASSPVAGERTGELFF
J gene: TRBJ2-5; V gene: TRBV6-6; clone size: NA; D gene: NA; CDR3 DNA: TGTGCCAGCAGTTACTCGGCGGCAGGGCAAGAGACCCAGTACTTC; CDR3 protein: CASSYSAAGQETQYF
J gene: TRBJ2-5; V gene: TRBV25-1; clone size: NA; D gene: NA; CDR3 DNA: TGTGCCAGCAGTCAGCCGACAGAGTACCAAGAGACCCAGTACTTC; CDR3 protein: CASSQPTEYQETQYF
J gene: TRBJ2-2; V gene: TRBV4-2; clone size: NA; D gene: TRBD2; CDR3 DNA: TGTGCCAGCAGCCAAGATTCTCTAGCGGGAGGCAACACCGGGGAGCTGTTTTTT; CDR3 protein: CASSQDSLAGGNTGELFF
J gene: TRBJ2-5; V gene: TRBV18; clone size: NA; D gene: NA; CDR3 DNA: TGTGCCAGCTCACTCGGACAGAATGGGGAGACCCAGTACTTC; CDR3 protein: CASSLGQNGETQYF
J gene: TRBJ1-2; V gene: TRBV30; clone size: NA; D gene: TRBD1; CDR3 DNA: TGTGCCTGGGACAGGGGTACTGGCTACACCTTC; CDR3 protein: CAWDRGTGYTF
J gene: TRBJ1-1; V gene: TRBV27; clone size: NA; D gene: NA; CDR3 DNA: TGTGCCAGCAGTTTTTCGGGGGGCACTGAAGCTTTCTTT; CDR3 protein: CASSFSGGTEAFF
J gene: TRBJ1-1; V gene: TRBV29-1; clone size: few; D gene: NA; CDR3 DNA: TGCAGCGTTGAAACAGGGTATAGTGAAGCTTTCTTT; CDR3 protein: CSVETGYSEAFF
J gene: TRBJ2-1; V gene: TRBV6-1; clone size: NA; D gene: TRBD1; CDR3 DNA: TGTGCCAGCAGTGCTAGACAGGGGACGAACAATGAGCAGTTCTTC; CDR3 protein: CASSARQGTNNEQFF
J gene: TRBJ1-1; V gene: TRBV15; clone size: NA; D gene: NA; CDR3 DNA: TGTGCCACCAGCTCGTCCGTGGGGAGGGGGAACACTGAAGCTTTCTTT; CDR3 protein: CATSSSVGRGNTEAFF